This TCR beta chain emerged from a study of control samples from healthy donors and cancer patients (dated by TCRdb to 2018 to 2020). Trimming accounts for 3 bases at V and 0 bases at J, while the number of junction bases matched to no gene is 4. Counted from cysteine to phenylalanine, this CDR3 has 15 amino acids. The retained sequence is limited to the CDR3, 45 bases, with the frame set at the first base. According to the germline V gene (reference sequence), CDR1 reads SGHAT and CDR2 reads FQDESV. Library generation was performed with the immunoSEQ multiplex PCR assay. TCRdb provides this immuneACCESS table in a form limited to in-frame rearrangements. Some clones are lacking; in checked studies, under half of them reflect an unresolved V gene, and why the rest are absent is not known. This sample gives 400,000 to 450,000 clones in total; approximately 90% of them show up just once. Around 6.8% of the sample lies in the top ten.

Comment on this clone: Its antigen is not yet known. Base qualities are not provided; no much larger clone lies one nucleotide away.

The sequenced sample consisted of PBMCs. The clonotype comes from a man aged 35-49 years with head and neck cancer. The chain is made from TRBV11-1 and TRBJ1-1; the junction holds 7 bases that match TRBD1. The CDR3 reads as follows: CASSFRGGMNTEAFF. The nucleotides are TGTGCCAGCAGCTTCAGGGGGGGAATGAACACTGAAGCTTTCTTT.